This TCR beta chain originates from a study of T cell changes during pregnancy in multiple sclerosis. This CDR3 is built from 15 residues. Trimming at V came to 8 bases and at J to 2 bases, leaving 11 bases not matched to a gene. Per the germline V gene, CDR1 is ENHRY and CDR2 is SYGVKD. Clones were read by immunoSEQ multiplex PCR, and TCRdb kept only the in-frame ones, dropping some. The sample lists some 49,000 clones, 90% occurring once. The receptor was isolated from a female donor in good health, enrolled as a control in a pregnancy study. The source material was peripheral blood, sampled after pregnancy. The chain links TRBV10-3 to TRBJ2-5, with 7 bases aligning to TRBD2. The CDR3 DNA is TGTGCCATCTGCCGGGGGGAGGAGGAACAAGAGACCCAGTACTTC. Its protein is CAICRGEEEQETQYF.